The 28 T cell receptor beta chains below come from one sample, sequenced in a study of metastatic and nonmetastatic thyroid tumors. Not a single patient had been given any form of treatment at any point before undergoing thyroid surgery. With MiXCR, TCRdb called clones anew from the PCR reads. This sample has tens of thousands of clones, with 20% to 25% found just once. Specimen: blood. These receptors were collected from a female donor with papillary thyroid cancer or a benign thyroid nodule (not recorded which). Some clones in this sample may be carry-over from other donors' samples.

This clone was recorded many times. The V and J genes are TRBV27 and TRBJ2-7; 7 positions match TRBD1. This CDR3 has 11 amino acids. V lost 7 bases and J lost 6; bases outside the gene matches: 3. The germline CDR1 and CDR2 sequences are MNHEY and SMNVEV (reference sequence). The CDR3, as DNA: TGTGCCAGCACCCACAGGGGCGAGCAGTACTTC. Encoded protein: CASTHRGEQYF.

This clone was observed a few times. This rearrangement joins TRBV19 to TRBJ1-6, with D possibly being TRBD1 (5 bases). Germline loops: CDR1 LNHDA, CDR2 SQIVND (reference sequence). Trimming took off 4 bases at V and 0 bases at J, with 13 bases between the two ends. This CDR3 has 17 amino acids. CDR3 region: CASSSIPGSSYNSPLHF. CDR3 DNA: TGTGCCAGTAGTAGCATTCCAGGGAGCTCCTATAATTCACCCCTCCACTTT.

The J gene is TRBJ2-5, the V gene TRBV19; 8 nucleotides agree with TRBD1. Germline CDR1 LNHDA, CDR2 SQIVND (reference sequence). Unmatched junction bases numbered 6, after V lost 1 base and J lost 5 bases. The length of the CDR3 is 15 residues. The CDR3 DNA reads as TGTGCCAGTAGTATAGCCAGGGGGCGAGGGGAGACCCAGTACTTC. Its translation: CASSIARGRGETQYF.

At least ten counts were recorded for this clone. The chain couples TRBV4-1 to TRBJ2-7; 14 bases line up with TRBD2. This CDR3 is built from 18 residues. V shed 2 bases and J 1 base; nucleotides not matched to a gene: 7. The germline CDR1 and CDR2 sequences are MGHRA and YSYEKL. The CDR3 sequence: CASSQSGLAGVGSYEQYF. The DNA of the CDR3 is TGCGCCAGCAGCCAATCGGGACTAGCGGGAGTGGGATCCTACGAGCAGTACTTC.

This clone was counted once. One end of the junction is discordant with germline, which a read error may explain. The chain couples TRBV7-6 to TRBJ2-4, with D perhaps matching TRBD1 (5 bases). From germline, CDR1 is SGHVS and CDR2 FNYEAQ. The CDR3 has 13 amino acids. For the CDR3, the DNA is TGTGACAGCAGCCGAGACAGCAAAAACATTCAGTACTTC. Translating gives CDSSRDSKNIQYF.

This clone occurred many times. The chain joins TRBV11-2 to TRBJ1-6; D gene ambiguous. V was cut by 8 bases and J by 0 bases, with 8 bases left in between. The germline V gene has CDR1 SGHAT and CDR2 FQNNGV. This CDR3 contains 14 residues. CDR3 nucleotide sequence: TGTGCCAGCCGCCGGAGCTCCTATAATTCACCCCTCCACTTT. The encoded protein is CASRRSSYNSPLHF. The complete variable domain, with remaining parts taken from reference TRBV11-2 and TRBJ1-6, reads EAGVAQSPRYKIIEKRQSVAFWCNPISGHATLYWYQQILGQGPKLLIQFQNNGVVDDSQLPKDRFSAERLKGVDSTLKIQPAKLEDSAVYLCASRRSSYNSPLHFGNGTRLTVT.

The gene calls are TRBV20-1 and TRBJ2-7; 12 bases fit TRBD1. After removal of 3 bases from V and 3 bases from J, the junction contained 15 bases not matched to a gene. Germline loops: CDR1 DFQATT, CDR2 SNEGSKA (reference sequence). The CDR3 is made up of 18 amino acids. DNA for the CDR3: TGCAGTGCTAGTGGGGACAGGGGGCACTCCACTCCCTACTACGAGCAGTACTTC. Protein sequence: CSASGDRGHSTPYYEQYF.

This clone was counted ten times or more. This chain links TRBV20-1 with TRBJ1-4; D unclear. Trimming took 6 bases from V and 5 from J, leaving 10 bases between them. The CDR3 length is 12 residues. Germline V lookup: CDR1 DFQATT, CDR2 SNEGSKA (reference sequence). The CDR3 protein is CSAGRKNEKLFF. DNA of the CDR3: TGCAGTGCCGGGAGGAAAAATGAAAAACTGTTTTTT.

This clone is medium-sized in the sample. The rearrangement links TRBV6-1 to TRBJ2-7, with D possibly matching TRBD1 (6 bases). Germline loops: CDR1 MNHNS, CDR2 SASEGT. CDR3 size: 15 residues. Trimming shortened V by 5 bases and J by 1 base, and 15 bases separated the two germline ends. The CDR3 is CASSQTGLGSYEQYF. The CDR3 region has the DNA TGTGCCAGCAGTCAGACAGGCCTCGGGTCCTACGAGCAGTACTTC.

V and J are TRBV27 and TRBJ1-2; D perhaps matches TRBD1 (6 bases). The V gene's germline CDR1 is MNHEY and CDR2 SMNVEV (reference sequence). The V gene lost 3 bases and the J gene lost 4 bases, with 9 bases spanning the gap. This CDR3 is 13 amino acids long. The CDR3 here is CASSFRGGYGYTF. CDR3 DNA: TGTGCCAGCAGTTTTAGAGGGGGCTATGGCTACACCTTC.

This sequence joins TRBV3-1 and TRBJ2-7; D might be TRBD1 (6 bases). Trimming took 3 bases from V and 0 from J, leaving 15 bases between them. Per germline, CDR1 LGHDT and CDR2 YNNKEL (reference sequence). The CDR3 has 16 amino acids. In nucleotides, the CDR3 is TGTGCCAGCAGCCAGACCAGGACAGCCGGCTCCTACGAGCAGTACTTC. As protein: CASSQTRTAGSYEQYF.

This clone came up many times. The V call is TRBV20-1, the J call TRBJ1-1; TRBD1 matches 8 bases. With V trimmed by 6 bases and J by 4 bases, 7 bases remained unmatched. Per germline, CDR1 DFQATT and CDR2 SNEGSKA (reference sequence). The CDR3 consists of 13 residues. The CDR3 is CSAPTGAFTEAFF. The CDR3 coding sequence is TGCAGTGCCCCGACAGGGGCTTTCACTGAAGCTTTCTTT.

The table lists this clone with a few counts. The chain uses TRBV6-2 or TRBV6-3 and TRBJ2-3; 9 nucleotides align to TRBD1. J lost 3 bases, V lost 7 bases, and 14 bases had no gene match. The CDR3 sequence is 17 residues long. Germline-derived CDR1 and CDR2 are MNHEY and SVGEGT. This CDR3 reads CASTTSSGTGKTDTQYF. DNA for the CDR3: TGTGCCAGCACGACTTCCTCCGGGACAGGGAAGACAGATACGCAGTATTTT.

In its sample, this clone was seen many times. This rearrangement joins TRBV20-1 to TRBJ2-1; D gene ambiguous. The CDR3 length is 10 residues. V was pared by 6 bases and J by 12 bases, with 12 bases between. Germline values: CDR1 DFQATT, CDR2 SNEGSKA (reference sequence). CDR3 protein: CSAEYKRQFF. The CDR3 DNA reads TGCAGTGCGGAGTACAAAAGGCAGTTCTTC.

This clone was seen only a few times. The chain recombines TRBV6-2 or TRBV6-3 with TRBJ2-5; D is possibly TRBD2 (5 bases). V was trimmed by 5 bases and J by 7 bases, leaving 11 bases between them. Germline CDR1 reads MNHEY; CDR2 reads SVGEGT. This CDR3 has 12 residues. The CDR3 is CASSRGLRTQYF. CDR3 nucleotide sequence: TGTGCCAGCAGTCGCGGGTTGAGGACCCAGTACTTC.

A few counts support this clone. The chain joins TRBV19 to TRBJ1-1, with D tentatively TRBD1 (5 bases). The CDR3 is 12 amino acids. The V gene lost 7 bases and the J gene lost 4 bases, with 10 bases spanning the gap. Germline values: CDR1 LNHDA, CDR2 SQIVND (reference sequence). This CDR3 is CASIIGGTEAFF. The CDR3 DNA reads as TGTGCCAGTATTATCGGGGGCACTGAAGCTTTCTTT.

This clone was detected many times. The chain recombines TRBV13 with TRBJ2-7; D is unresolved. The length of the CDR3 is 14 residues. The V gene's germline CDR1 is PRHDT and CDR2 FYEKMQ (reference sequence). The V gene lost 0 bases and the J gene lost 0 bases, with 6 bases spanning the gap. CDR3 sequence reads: CASSLGRASYEQYF. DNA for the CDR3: TGTGCCAGCAGCTTAGGACGGGCCTCCTACGAGCAGTACTTC.

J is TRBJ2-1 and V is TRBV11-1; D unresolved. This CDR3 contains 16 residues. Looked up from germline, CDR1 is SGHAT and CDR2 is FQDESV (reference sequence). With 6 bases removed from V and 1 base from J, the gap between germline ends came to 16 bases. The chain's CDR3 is CASSLRPSTSYNEQFF. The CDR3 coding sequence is TGTGCCAGCAGTCTAAGACCGAGCACTTCCTACAATGAGCAGTTCTTC.

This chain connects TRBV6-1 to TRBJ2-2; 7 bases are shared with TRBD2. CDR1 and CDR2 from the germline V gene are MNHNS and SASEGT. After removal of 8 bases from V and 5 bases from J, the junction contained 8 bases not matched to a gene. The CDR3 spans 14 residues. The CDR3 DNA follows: TGTGCCAGCTGGCGGGGCGGGAGTACCGGGGAGCTGTTTTTT. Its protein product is CASWRGGSTGELFF.

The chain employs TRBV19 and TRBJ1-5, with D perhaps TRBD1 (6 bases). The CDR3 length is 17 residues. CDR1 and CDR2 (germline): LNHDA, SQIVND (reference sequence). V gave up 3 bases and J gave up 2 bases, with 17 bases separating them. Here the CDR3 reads CASSIPPGQRGNQPQHF. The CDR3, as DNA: TGTGCCAGTAGTATCCCTCCCGGACAGAGGGGCAATCAGCCCCAGCATTTT.

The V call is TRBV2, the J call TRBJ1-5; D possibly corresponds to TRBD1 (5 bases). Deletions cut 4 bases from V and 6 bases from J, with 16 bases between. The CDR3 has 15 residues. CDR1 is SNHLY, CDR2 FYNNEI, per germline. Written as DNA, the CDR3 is TGTGCCAGCAGTGTATCGCGGGGAGGGACTCAGCCCCAGCATTTT. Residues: CASSVSRGGTQPQHF.

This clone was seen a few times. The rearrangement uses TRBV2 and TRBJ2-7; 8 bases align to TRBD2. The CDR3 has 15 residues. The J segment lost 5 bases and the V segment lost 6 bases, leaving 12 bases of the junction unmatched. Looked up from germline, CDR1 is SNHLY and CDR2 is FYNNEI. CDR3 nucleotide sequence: TGTGCCAGCAGCGAACCCAGCGGGAGTTTAAACGAGCAGTACTTC. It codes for CASSEPSGSLNEQYF.

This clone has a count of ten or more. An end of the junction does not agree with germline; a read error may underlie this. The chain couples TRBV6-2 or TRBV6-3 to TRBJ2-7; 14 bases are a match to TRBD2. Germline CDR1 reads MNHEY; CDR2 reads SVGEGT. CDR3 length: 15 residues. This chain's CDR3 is CASSYSTGTSGRLNF. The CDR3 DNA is TGTGCCAGCAGTTACTCGACCGGGACTAGCGGGAGATTGAACTTC.

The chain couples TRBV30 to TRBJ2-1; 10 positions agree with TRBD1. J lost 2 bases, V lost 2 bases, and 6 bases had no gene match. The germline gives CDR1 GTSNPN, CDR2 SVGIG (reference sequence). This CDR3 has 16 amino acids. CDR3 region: CAWSPRDRGAYNEQFF. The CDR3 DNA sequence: TGTGCCTGGAGTCCCCGGGACAGGGGCGCCTACAATGAGCAGTTCTTC.

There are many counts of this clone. The CDR3 nucleotides read TGCGCCAGCAGTTTTCAGGACAGGGATGAGCAGTTCTTC. It encodes CASSFQDRDEQFF. The chain links TRBV5-1 to TRBJ2-1; 8 bases map to TRBD1. The junction had 6 bases not matched to a gene; V was cut back by 5 bases and J by 8 bases. CDR1 and CDR2 from the germline V gene are SGHRS and YFSETQ. This CDR3 comprises 13 residues. Based on the CDR3 plus reference TRBV5-1 and TRBJ2-1, the full variable domain is KAGVTQTPRYLIKTRGQQVTLSCSPISGHRSVSWYQQTPGQGLQFLFEYFSETQRNKGNFPGRFSGRQFSNSRSEMNVSTLELGDSALYLCASSFQDRDEQFFGPGTRLTVL.

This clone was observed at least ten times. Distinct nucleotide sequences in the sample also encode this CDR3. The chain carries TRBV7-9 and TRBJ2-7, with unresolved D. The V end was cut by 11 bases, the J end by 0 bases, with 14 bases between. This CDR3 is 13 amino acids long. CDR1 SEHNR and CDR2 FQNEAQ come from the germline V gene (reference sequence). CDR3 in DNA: TGTGCCTCCAGCCCGAGCGACTCCTACGAGCAGTACTTC. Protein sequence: CASSPSDSYEQYF.

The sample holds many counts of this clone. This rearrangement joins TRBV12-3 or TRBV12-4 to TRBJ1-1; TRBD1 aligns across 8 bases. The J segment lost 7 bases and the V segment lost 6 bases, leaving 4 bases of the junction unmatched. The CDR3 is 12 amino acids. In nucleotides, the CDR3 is TGTGCCAGCAGGACAGGGGCGGTTGAAGCTTTCTTT. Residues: CASRTGAVEAFF.

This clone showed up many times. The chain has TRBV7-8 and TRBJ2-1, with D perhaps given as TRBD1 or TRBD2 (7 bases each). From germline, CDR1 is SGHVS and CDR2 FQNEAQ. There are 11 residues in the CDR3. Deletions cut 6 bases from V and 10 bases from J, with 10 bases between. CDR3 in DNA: TGTGCCAGCAGTCAGGGGGGGGAGCAGTTCTTC. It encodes CASSQGGEQFF.